The 10 T cell receptor beta chains reported below all come from one sample, sequenced in a study of T cells after yellow fever vaccination. From the 5' RACE reads, TCRdb called clonotypes with MiXCR, one entry per CDR3 protein. Here the sample spans fewer than 350,000 distinct CDR3 sequences, about 4.5% being singletons. The specimen was PBMCs, collected 15 days after the yellow fever booster vaccination. Every receptor here comes from a man aged 18 to 30 who received the YFV17D yellow fever vaccine.

This clonotype was picked up many times. The chain joins TRBV4-1 to TRBJ1-1; D remains ambiguous. CDR3 length: 16 amino acids. V lost 5 bases to trimming and J lost 1 base, with 17 bases between them. The germline gives CDR1 MGHRA, CDR2 YSYEKL. CDR3 DNA sequence: TGCGCCAGCAGCTTACTCCAGGTCGGCCAGAACACTGAAGCTTTCTTT. Protein product: CASSLLQVGQNTEAFF.

This clonotype was counted ten times or more. The J gene is TRBJ1-5, the V gene TRBV12-3 or TRBV12-4; D not certain. Trimming took 3 bases from V and 1 from J, leaving 1 base between them. The CDR3 loop spans 12 amino acids. CDR3 region: CASSFSNQPQHF. The CDR3 bases are TGTGCCAGCAGTTTCAGCAATCAGCCCCAGCATTTT.

This clonotype was observed at least ten times. This chain connects TRBV2 to TRBJ2-7; TRBD1 or TRBD2 may be the D gene (6 bases each). The germline V and J ends were trimmed by 5 bases and 3 bases, with 11 bases remaining between them. From germline, CDR1 is SNHLY and CDR2 FYNNEI. The CDR3 length is 13 residues. CDR3 protein: CASSRGRLYEQYV. The CDR3 DNA reads TGTGCCAGCAGTCGGGGGCGACTCTACGAGCAGTACGTC.

There are a few counts of this clonotype. The chain couples TRBV24-1 to TRBJ2-1; TRBD1 matches at 9 bases. From germline, CDR1 is KGHDR and CDR2 SFDVKD. There are 13 residues in the CDR3. Germline trimming cut 9 bases from V and 8 bases from J; bases unmatched to any gene: 7. CDR3 DNA: TGTGCCACCCGGGACAGGGAGGTTGATGAGCAGTTCTTC. This gives the protein CATRDREVDEQFF.

The CDR3 loop reads CASSLLRQGRYTGELFF. The CDR3 DNA is TGTGCCAGTAGCCTCCTCCGACAGGGGCGATACACCGGGGAGCTGTTTTTT. The genes are TRBV19 and TRBJ2-2, with TRBD1 matching 8 bases. CDR3 length: 17 residues. CDR1 LNHDA and CDR2 SQIVND come from the germline V gene (reference sequence). Trimming cost V 6 bases and J 3 bases; bases outside gene matches: 12.

This clonotype was seen more than once but under ten times. The genes are TRBV7-2 and TRBJ2-5, with 15 bases aligning to TRBD2. The CDR3 has 20 amino acids. Germline V lookup: CDR1 SGHTA, CDR2 FQGNSA. V lost 5 bases, J lost 5 bases, and 18 bases stayed unmatched. The chain's CDR3 is CASSLRQGRTSGGAEETQYF. The CDR3 DNA is TGTGCCAGCAGCCTCCGTCAGGGGCGGACTAGCGGGGGGGCCGAGGAGACCCAGTACTTC.

This clonotype was seen ten or more times. This rearrangement joins TRBV27 to TRBJ2-1; 10 bases fit TRBD2. This CDR3 comprises 15 residues. Germline lookup yields CDR1 MNHEY and CDR2 SMNVEV (reference sequence). The V and J ends lost 6 bases and 4 bases, in that order; junction bases with no gene match: 6. The CDR3 sequence is CASRGGLAVYNEQFF. The CDR3 coding sequence is TGTGCCAGCAGGGGTGGACTAGCGGTTTACAATGAGCAGTTCTTC.

There are a few counts of this clonotype. The chain couples TRBV20-1 to TRBJ1-5; 7 bases align to TRBD1. The V segment lost 4 bases and the J segment 7 bases; nucleotides outside the gene matches: 7. The CDR3 length is 13 residues. CDR1 is DFQATT, CDR2 SNEGSKA, per germline (reference sequence). The CDR3 protein is CSANQGGDQPQHF. The CDR3 DNA follows: TGCAGTGCTAATCAGGGGGGGGACCAGCCCCAGCATTTT.

At least ten counts were recorded for this clonotype. The CDR3 loop is CSARDLIGLSYEQYF. The CDR3 DNA reads TGCAGTGCTAGAGATCTTATTGGTCTCTCCTACGAGCAGTACTTC. V usage is TRBV20-1 and J usage is TRBJ2-7; D remains unclear. The V end was cut by 0 bases, the J end by 0 bases, with 12 bases between. There are 15 residues in the CDR3. Germline V gene data show CDR1 as DFQATT and CDR2 as SNEGSKA (reference sequence).

In regard to this clonotype: A read error may explain this, as a much larger clone is one base away. This chain uses TRBV6-2 or TRBV6-3 with TRBJ2-5, with D possibly being TRBD1 (6 bases). There are 15 residues in the CDR3. Trimming pared 6 bases from V and 4 bases from J, leaving 18 bases between. CDR1 MNHEY and CDR2 SVGEGT come from the germline V gene. The CDR3 sequence is CASRTVQGEGETQYF. In nucleotides, the CDR3 is TGTGCCAGCAGGACCGTACAGGGAGAGGGAGAGACCCAGTACTTC.